This TCR beta chain was retrieved from a study of T cells in Graves' hyperthyroidism and ophthalmopathy. RNA transcripts yielded amplified TCR beta CDR3 regions. First-round RT-PCR with HTBI primers amplified the TCR CDR3 region. One entry per CDR3 protein, called by TCRdb with MiXCR from the multiplex PCR reads. The sample contains about 49,000 distinct CDR3 sequences, roughly 56% of which appear only once. Study-level points and caveats: Also found in blood were most expanded thyroid clonotypes above 0.001.

The CDR3 loop spans 14 amino acids. The ends were cut back, 6 bases at V and 4 bases at J, with 10 bases in the middle. From germline, CDR1 is WNHNN and CDR2 SYGVQD (reference sequence). As concerns this clonotype: Its antigen is unidentified.

Input material: peripheral blood or thyroid tissue (not recorded which). The V and J genes are TRBV10-1 and TRBJ1-6, with D hard to call. The source of this sequence is a man between 18 and 35 years old with Graves' hyperthyroidism. The CDR3 is CASSDGDYNSPLHF. The CDR3 nucleotides are TGCGCCAGCAGCGACGGAGATTATAATTCACCCCTCCACTTT.